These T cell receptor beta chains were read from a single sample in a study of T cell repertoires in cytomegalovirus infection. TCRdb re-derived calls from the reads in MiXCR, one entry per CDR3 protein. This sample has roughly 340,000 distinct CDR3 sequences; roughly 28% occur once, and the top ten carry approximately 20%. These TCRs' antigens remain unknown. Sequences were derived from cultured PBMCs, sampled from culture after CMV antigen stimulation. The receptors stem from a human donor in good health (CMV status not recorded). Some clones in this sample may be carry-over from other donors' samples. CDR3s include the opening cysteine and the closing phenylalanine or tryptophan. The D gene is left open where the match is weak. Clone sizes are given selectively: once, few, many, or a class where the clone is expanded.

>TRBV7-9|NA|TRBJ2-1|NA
TGTGCCAGCAGCTTTTCCCCAATGGGCGATGAGCAGTTCTTC
CASSFSPMGDEQFF
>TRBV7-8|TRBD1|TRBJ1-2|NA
TGTGCCAGCAGCTTTCGGACAGGCAATCGTGGCTACACCTTC
CASSFRTGNRGYTF
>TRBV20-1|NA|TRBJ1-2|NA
TGCAGTGCTAGAGATCGGGTGGGTAGCGGCTACACCTTC
CSARDRVGSGYTF
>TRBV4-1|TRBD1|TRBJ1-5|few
TGCGCCAGCAGCCAAGACGGGACAGGGATCTACAATCAGCCCCAGCATTTT
CASSQDGTGIYNQPQHF
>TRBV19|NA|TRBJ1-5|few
TGTGCCAGTAGTATTTTGGCAGTCGACTATAGCAATCAGCCCCAGCATTTT
CASSILAVDYSNQPQHF
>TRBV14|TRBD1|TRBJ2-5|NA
TGTGCCAGCAGACGGACAGGGGGCTGGCAAGAGACCCAGTACTTC
CASRRTGGWQETQYF
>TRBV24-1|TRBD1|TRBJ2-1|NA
TGTGCCACCAGTGACCCCGGGACAGGGAACAATGAGCAGTTCTTC
CATSDPGTGNNEQFF
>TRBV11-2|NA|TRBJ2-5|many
TGTGCCAGCAGCCCCAGCCCTCAAGAGACCCAGTACTTC
CASSPSPQETQYF
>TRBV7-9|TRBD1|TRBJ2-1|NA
TGTGCCAGCAGCCGGGACAGGGGAAACACCTACAATGAGCAGTTCTTC
CASSRDRGNTYNEQFF
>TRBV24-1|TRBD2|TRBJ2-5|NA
TGTGCCACCAGTGATTTGCGGTCCGCGTTAGCGGGAAAAGAGACCCAGTACTTC
CATSDLRSALAGKETQYF
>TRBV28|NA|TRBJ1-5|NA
TGTGCCAGCAGTTTGTTTCGACAGAATAGCAATCAGCCCCAGCATTTT
CASSLFRQNSNQPQHF
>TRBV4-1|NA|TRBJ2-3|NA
TGCGCCAGCAGCCAAACCCCCCCGGACGGGGAATGGCAAGATACGCAGTATTTT
CASSQTPPDGEWQDTQYF
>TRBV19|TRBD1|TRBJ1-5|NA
TGTGCCAGTAGGGACAGGGGGCTTAGCAATCAGCCCCAGCATTTT
CASRDRGLSNQPQHF
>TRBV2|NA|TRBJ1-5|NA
TGTGCCAGCAGTGAAGACCCCAATCAGCCCCAGCATTTT
CASSEDPNQPQHF
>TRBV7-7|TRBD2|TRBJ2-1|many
TGTGCCAGCAGCTTAAACGGGGGGGCTATTAATGAGCAGTTCTTC
CASSLNGGAINEQFF
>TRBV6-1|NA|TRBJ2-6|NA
TGTGCCAGCAGTGAAAGGTTGCTAGTGTCTGGGGCCAACGTCCTGACTTTC
CASSERLLVSGANVLTF
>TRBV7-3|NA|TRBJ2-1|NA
TGTGCCAGCAGCTCGTGGCGGTCTCCCGATGAGCAGTTCTTC
CASSSWRSPDEQFF